Listed below are T cell receptor beta chains from one sample, sequenced in a study of T cells in Graves' hyperthyroidism and ophthalmopathy. TCRdb re-derived calls from the multiplex PCR reads in MiXCR, one entry per CDR3 protein. Here the sample spans hundreds of thousands of distinct CDR3 sequences, about a third being singletons. Sequenced input: blood. All receptors come from a woman in her 40s with Graves' hyperthyroidism. The CDR3 runs from the conserved cysteine through the conserved F or W. Fields, in order: V gene, D gene, clone size, J gene, CDR3 protein, CDR3 DNA. The D gene is left open where the match is weak. For some rows the clone size is stated as once, few or many, or as a class when expanded; others skip it.

V gene: TRBV9; D gene: -; clone size: -; J gene: TRBJ1-2; CDR3 protein: CASSVATMESNCGYTF; CDR3 DNA: TGTGCCAGCAGCGTAGCTACGATGGAGTCTAACTGTGGCTACACCTTC
V gene: TRBV7-9; D gene: -; clone size: many; J gene: TRBJ2-7; CDR3 protein: CASSSVGSRYEQYF; CDR3 DNA: TGTGCCAGCAGTTCCGTGGGGTCCCGCTACGAGCAGTACTTC
V gene: TRBV20-1; D gene: TRBD1; clone size: few; J gene: TRBJ1-2; CDR3 protein: CSARDWFLSDRDRDYGYTF; CDR3 DNA: TGCAGTGCTAGAGATTGGTTCTTGTCGGACCGGGACAGGGACTATGGCTACACCTTC
V gene: TRBV20-1; D gene: TRBD1; clone size: -; J gene: TRBJ2-5; CDR3 protein: CSATGTGGKETQYF; CDR3 DNA: TGCAGTGCTACGGGAACAGGGGGGAAAGAGACCCAGTACTTC
V gene: TRBV9; D gene: -; clone size: many; J gene: TRBJ2-2; CDR3 protein: CASSVGQGNTGELFF; CDR3 DNA: TGTGCCAGCAGCGTGGGGCAGGGAAACACCGGGGAGCTGTTTTTT
V gene: TRBV7-9; D gene: -; clone size: many; J gene: TRBJ2-1; CDR3 protein: CASSSGEIFYEQFF; CDR3 DNA: TGTGCCAGCAGCTCCGGCGAGATCTTCTATGAGCAGTTCTTC
V gene: TRBV11-2; D gene: -; clone size: -; J gene: TRBJ2-5; CDR3 protein: CASSQPSDRAEETQYF; CDR3 DNA: TGTGCCAGCAGCCAACCTTCCGACAGAGCCGAAGAGACCCAGTACTTC
V gene: TRBV5-1; D gene: -; clone size: many; J gene: TRBJ1-6; CDR3 protein: CASSAAGEPNSPLHF; CDR3 DNA: TGCGCCAGCAGCGCGGCAGGGGAGCCTAATTCACCCCTCCACTTT
V gene: TRBV9; D gene: TRBD2; clone size: few; J gene: TRBJ2-5; CDR3 protein: CASSSHGLAGGQETQYF; CDR3 DNA: TGTGCCAGCAGCAGCCATGGACTAGCGGGAGGGCAAGAGACCCAGTACTTC
V gene: TRBV10-3; D gene: TRBD1; clone size: -; J gene: TRBJ2-7; CDR3 protein: CASSYLDRAYEQYF; CDR3 DNA: TGTGCCAGCAGTTACTTGGACAGGGCCTACGAGCAGTACTTC
V gene: TRBV20-1; D gene: -; clone size: many; J gene: TRBJ2-7; CDR3 protein: CSARDRRGAIYEQYF; CDR3 DNA: TGCAGTGCTAGAGATCGGCGGGGAGCCATCTACGAGCAGTACTTC
V gene: TRBV7-8; D gene: TRBD1; clone size: -; J gene: TRBJ1-5; CDR3 protein: CASRVNRGETQHF; CDR3 DNA: TGTGCCAGCAGGGTTAACAGGGGAGAGACCCAGCATTTT
V gene: TRBV6-5; D gene: TRBD1; clone size: many; J gene: TRBJ1-2; CDR3 protein: CASSSPRQGDYGYTF; CDR3 DNA: TGTGCCAGCAGTTCACCAAGACAGGGCGACTATGGCTACACCTTC
V gene: TRBV6-1; D gene: TRBD2; clone size: -; J gene: TRBJ2-7; CDR3 protein: CAISEAVGVAGSEQCF; CDR3 DNA: TGTGCCATCAGTGAAGCGGTGGGGGTAGCGGGAAGCGAGCAGTGCTTC
V gene: TRBV19; D gene: -; clone size: -; J gene: TRBJ1-2; CDR3 protein: CASRMSLGYTF; CDR3 DNA: TGTGCCAGTAGGATGAGTCTTGGCTACACCTTC
V gene: TRBV19; D gene: -; clone size: many; J gene: TRBJ1-2; CDR3 protein: CASSREWADGYTF; CDR3 DNA: TGTGCCAGTAGTAGAGAGTGGGCGGATGGCTACACCTTC
V gene: TRBV18; D gene: -; clone size: few; J gene: TRBJ1-6; CDR3 protein: CASSPGGSLVWDSPLHF; CDR3 DNA: TGTGCCAGCTCACCAGGTGGATCGTTAGTCTGGGATTCACCCCTCCACTTT
V gene: TRBV19; D gene: -; clone size: many; J gene: TRBJ2-6; CDR3 protein: CASSIAPGSGANVLTF; CDR3 DNA: TGTGCCAGTAGTATAGCCCCTGGATCTGGGGCCAACGTCCTGACTTTC
V gene: TRBV7-3; D gene: -; clone size: many; J gene: TRBJ2-5; CDR3 protein: CASSTGVGGETQYF; CDR3 DNA: TGTGCCAGCAGCACCGGCGTCGGAGGAGAGACCCAGTACTTC
V gene: TRBV13; D gene: -; clone size: -; J gene: TRBJ1-1; CDR3 protein: CASSLYRGRFTEAFF; CDR3 DNA: TGTGCCAGCAGCTTATATCGGGGGAGGTTTACTGAAGCTTTCTTT
V gene: TRBV7-9; D gene: -; clone size: few; J gene: TRBJ1-5; CDR3 protein: CASSAREVGNQPQHF; CDR3 DNA: TGTGCCAGCAGTGCCAGGGAGGTGGGCAATCAGCCCCAGCATTTT
V gene: TRBV12-3/TRBV12-4; D gene: -; clone size: few; J gene: TRBJ1-2; CDR3 protein: CASSFGGRPYTF; CDR3 DNA: TGTGCCAGCAGTTTCGGGGGGCGCCCCTACACCTTC
V gene: TRBV3-1; D gene: -; clone size: -; J gene: TRBJ1-1; CDR3 protein: CASSQDLRYTEAFF; CDR3 DNA: TGTGCCAGCAGCCAAGATTTAAGGTACACTGAAGCTTTCTTT
V gene: TRBV27; D gene: TRBD1; clone size: -; J gene: TRBJ2-7; CDR3 protein: CASSLYRGSSYEQYF; CDR3 DNA: TGTGCCAGCAGTTTATACAGGGGGAGCTCCTACGAGCAGTACTTC
V gene: TRBV10-3; D gene: -; clone size: once; J gene: TRBJ1-2; CDR3 protein: CAISSPSVLYGYTF; CDR3 DNA: TGTGCCATCAGCAGCCCCAGCGTACTGTATGGCTACACCTTC
V gene: TRBV19; D gene: -; clone size: -; J gene: TRBJ1-1; CDR3 protein: CASSISGQFGMNTEAFF; CDR3 DNA: TGTGCCAGTAGTATTTCAGGACAGTTTGGGATGAACACTGAAGCTTTCTTT
V gene: TRBV20-1; D gene: TRBD1; clone size: -; J gene: TRBJ1-5; CDR3 protein: CSAPGGGQPQHF; CDR3 DNA: TGCAGTGCCCCAGGGGGTGGGCAGCCCCAGCATTTT
V gene: TRBV4-2; D gene: -; clone size: few; J gene: TRBJ2-2; CDR3 protein: CASSQGSDFLTGELFF; CDR3 DNA: TGTGCCAGCAGCCAAGGGTCGGACTTCCTAACCGGGGAGCTGTTTTTT
V gene: TRBV29-1; D gene: TRBD2; clone size: many; J gene: TRBJ2-7; CDR3 protein: CSVGTSASSYEQYF; CDR3 DNA: TGCAGCGTTGGGACTAGCGCCTCCTCCTACGAGCAGTACTTC
V gene: TRBV9; D gene: TRBD1; clone size: -; J gene: TRBJ2-3; CDR3 protein: CASSNGQGVTDTQYF; CDR3 DNA: TGTGCCAGCAGCAATGGACAGGGGGTTACAGATACGCAGTATTTT
V gene: TRBV6-5; D gene: -; clone size: few; J gene: TRBJ1-1; CDR3 protein: CASSYSLYTEAFF; CDR3 DNA: TGTGCCAGCAGTTACTCTCTGTACACTGAAGCTTTCTTT
V gene: TRBV7-9; D gene: -; clone size: -; J gene: TRBJ1-6; CDR3 protein: CASSRRGGVGSPLHF; CDR3 DNA: TGTGCCAGCAGCCGCCGCGGGGGGGTCGGTTCACCCCTCCACTTT
V gene: TRBV20-1; D gene: -; clone size: many; J gene: TRBJ1-1; CDR3 protein: CSARALLQGNEAFF; CDR3 DNA: TGCAGTGCTAGAGCCCTATTACAGGGCAATGAAGCTTTCTTT
V gene: TRBV29-1; D gene: -; clone size: -; J gene: TRBJ2-3; CDR3 protein: CSVEYDREGDTQYF; CDR3 DNA: TGCAGCGTTGAATACGACAGGGAGGGCGATACGCAGTATTTT
V gene: TRBV9; D gene: TRBD1; clone size: -; J gene: TRBJ1-1; CDR3 protein: CASSGKQGSGNTEAFF; CDR3 DNA: TGTGCCAGCAGCGGTAAACAGGGGAGCGGTAACACTGAAGCTTTCTTT
V gene: TRBV10-3; D gene: TRBD2; clone size: -; J gene: TRBJ2-3; CDR3 protein: CAISESNGGRRDTQYF; CDR3 DNA: TGTGCCATCAGTGAGTCGAATGGCGGGAGGAGAGATACGCAGTATTTT
V gene: TRBV12-5; D gene: -; clone size: -; J gene: TRBJ1-2; CDR3 protein: CASGTSRSGGYTF; CDR3 DNA: TGTGCTAGTGGTACTAGCAGGAGTGGCGGCTACACCTTC
V gene: TRBV6-5; D gene: -; clone size: -; J gene: TRBJ1-5; CDR3 protein: CASSPGFNQPRHF; CDR3 DNA: TGTGCCAGCAGTCCAGGGTTCAATCAGCCCCGGCATTTT
V gene: TRBV6-2/TRBV6-3; D gene: TRBD1; clone size: -; J gene: TRBJ1-2; CDR3 protein: CASSYGDRGADGYTF; CDR3 DNA: TGTGCCAGCAGTTACGGCGACAGGGGAGCGGATGGCTACACCTTC
V gene: TRBV29-1; D gene: TRBD2; clone size: -; J gene: TRBJ2-3; CDR3 protein: CSVEWSSGRASDTQYF; CDR3 DNA: TGCAGCGTTGAATGGTCTAGCGGGAGGGCATCAGATACGCAGTATTTT
V gene: TRBV6-2/TRBV6-3; D gene: -; clone size: -; J gene: TRBJ1-3; CDR3 protein: CASTVHLSGNTIYF; CDR3 DNA: TGTGCCAGCACCGTACATCTCTCTGGAAACACCATATATTTT
V gene: TRBV19; D gene: -; clone size: -; J gene: TRBJ1-1; CDR3 protein: CASSIALWGVTEAFF; CDR3 DNA: TGTGCCAGTAGTATAGCCCTCTGGGGGGTCACTGAAGCTTTCTTT
V gene: TRBV5-1; D gene: -; clone size: many; J gene: TRBJ1-2; CDR3 protein: CASSLFSGVNYGYTF; CDR3 DNA: TGCGCCAGCAGCCTATTCTCGGGGGTTAACTATGGCTACACCTTC